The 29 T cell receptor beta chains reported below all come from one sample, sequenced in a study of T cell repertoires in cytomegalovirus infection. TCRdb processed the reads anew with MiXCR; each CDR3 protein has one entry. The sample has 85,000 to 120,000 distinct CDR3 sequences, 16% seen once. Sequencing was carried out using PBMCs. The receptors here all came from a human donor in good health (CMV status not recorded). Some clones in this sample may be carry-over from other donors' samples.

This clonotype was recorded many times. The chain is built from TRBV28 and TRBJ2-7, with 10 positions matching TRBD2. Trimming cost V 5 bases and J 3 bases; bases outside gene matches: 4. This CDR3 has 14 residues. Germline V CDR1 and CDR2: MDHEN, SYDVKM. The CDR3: CASSGSGGSYEQYF. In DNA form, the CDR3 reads TGTGCCAGCAGTGGTAGCGGGGGGAGCTACGAGCAGTACTTC.

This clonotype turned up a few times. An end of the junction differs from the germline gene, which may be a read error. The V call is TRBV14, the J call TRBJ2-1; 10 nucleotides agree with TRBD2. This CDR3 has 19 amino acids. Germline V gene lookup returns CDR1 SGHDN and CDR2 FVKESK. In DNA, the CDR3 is TGTGCCAGCAGCAAGCGGGTAGCGGGGGGCCCGAGCTCCTACAATACGCAGTTTTTC. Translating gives CASSKRVAGGPSSYNTQFF.

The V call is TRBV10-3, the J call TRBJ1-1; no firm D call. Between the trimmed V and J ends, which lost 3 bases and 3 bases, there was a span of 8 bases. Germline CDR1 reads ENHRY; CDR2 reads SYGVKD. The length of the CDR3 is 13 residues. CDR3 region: CAISDGKDTEAFF. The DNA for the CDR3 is TGTGCCATCAGTGACGGGAAGGACACTGAAGCTTTCTTT.

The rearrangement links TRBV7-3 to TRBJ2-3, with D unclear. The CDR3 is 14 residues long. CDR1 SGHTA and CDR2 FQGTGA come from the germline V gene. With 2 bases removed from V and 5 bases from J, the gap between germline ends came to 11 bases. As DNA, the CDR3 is TGTGCCAGCAGCTTAGGCGGTTCAAGAGATACGCAGTATTTT. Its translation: CASSLGGSRDTQYF. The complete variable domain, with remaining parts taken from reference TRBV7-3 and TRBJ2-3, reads GAGVSQTPSNKVTEKGKYVELRCDPISGHTALYWYRQSLGQGPEFLIYFQGTGAADDSGLPNDRFFAVRPEGSVSTLKIQRTERGDSAVYLCASSLGGSRDTQYFGPGTRLTVL.

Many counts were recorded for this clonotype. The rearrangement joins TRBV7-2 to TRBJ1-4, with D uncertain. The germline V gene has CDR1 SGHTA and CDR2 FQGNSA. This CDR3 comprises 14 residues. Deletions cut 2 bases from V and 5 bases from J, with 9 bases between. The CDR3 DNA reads TGTGCCAGCAGCTTATTGCGGGAGAATGAAAAACTGTTTTTT. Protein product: CASSLLRENEKLFF. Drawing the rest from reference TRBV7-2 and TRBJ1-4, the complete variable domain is GAGVSQSPSNKVTEKGKDVELRCDPISGHTALYWYRQSLGQGLEFLIYFQGNSAPDKSGLPSDRFSAERTGGSVSTLTIQRTQQEDSAVYLCASSLLRENEKLFFGSGTQLSVL.

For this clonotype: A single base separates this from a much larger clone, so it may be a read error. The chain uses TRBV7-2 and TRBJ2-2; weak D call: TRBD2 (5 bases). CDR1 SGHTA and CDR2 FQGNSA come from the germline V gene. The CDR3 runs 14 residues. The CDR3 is CASSPRLVTGVLFF. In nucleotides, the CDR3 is TGTGCCAGCAGTCCAAGACTGGTCACCGGGGTGCTGTTTTTT.

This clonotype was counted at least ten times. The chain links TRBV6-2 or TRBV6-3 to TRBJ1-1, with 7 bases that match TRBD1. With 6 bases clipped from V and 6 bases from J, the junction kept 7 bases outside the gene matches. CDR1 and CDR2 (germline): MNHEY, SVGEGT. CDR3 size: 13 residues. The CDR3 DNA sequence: TGTGCCAGCAGACGACAGGGTTACGCTGAAGCTTTCTTT. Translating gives CASRRQGYAEAFF.

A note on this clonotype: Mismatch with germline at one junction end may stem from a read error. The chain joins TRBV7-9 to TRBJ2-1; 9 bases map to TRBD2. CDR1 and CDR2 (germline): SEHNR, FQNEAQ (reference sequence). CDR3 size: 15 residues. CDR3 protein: CACSIQRGVNNEQFF. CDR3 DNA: TGTGCCTGCAGCATCCAGCGGGGGGTAAACAATGAGCAGTTCTTC.

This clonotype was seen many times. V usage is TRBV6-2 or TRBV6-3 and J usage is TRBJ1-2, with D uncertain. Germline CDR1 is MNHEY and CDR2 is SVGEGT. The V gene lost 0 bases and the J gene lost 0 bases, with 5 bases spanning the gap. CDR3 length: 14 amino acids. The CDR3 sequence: CASSYSGPNYGYTF. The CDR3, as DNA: TGTGCCAGCAGTTACTCAGGACCTAACTATGGCTACACCTTC.

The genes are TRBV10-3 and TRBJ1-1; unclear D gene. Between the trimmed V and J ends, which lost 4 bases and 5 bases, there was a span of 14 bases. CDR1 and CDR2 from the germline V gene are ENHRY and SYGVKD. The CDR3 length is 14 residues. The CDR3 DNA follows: TGTGCCATCAGTGCGGAGGGCCGAGGGACTGAAGCTTTCTTT. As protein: CAISAEGRGTEAFF.

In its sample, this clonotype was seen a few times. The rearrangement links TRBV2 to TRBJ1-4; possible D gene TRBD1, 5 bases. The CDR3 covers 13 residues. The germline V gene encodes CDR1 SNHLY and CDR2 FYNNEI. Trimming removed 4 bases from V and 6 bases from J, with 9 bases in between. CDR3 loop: CASSVGGYEKLFF. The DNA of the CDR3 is TGTGCCAGCAGTGTTGGGGGTTATGAAAAACTGTTTTTT.

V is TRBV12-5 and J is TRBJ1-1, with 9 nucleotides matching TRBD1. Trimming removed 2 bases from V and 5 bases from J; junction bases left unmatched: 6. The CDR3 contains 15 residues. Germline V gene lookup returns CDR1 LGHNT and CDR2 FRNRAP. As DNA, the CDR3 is TGTGCTAGTGGTTTGCTGGGACAGGGAAGGACTGAAGCTTTCTTT. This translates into CASGLLGQGRTEAFF.

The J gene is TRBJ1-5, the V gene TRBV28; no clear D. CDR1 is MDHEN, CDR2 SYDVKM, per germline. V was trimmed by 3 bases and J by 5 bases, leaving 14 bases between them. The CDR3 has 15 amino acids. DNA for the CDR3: TGTGCCAGCAGTTTCGACACCTCCGTCTATCAGCCCCAGCATTTT. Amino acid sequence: CASSFDTSVYQPQHF.

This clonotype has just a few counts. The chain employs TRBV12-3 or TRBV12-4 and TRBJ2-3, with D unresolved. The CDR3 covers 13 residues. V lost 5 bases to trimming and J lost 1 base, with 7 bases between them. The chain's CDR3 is CASSREGTDTQYF. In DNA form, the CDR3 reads TGTGCCAGCAGTCGCGAGGGCACAGATACGCAGTATTTT.

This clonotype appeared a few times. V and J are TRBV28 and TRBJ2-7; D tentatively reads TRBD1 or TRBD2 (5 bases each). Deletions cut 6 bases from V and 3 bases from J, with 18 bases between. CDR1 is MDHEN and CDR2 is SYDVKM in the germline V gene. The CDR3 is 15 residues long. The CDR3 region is CASRGVAGDFYEQYF. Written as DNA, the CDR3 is TGTGCCAGCAGGGGGGTGGCAGGAGATTTCTACGAGCAGTACTTC.

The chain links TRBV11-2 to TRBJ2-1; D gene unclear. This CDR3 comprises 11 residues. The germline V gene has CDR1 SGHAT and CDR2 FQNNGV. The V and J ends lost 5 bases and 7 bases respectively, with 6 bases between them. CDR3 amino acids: CASSNGNEQFF. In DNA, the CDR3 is TGTGCCAGCAGCAACGGGAATGAGCAGTTCTTC.

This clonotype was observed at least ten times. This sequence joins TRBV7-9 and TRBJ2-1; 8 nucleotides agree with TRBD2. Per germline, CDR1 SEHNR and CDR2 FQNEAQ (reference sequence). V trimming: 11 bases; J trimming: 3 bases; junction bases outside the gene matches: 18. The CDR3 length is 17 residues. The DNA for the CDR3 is TGTGCCTCCGAAGGTTCGGCGGGGGGCCGGGTCTACAATGAGCAGTTCTTC. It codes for CASEGSAGGRVYNEQFF.

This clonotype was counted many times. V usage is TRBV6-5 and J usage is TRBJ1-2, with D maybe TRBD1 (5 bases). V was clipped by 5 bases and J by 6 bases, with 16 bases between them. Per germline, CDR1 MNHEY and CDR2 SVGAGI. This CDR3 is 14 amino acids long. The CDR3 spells CASSRQGGGDGYTF. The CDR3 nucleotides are TGTGCCAGCAGTCGTCAGGGTGGAGGAGATGGCTACACCTTC.

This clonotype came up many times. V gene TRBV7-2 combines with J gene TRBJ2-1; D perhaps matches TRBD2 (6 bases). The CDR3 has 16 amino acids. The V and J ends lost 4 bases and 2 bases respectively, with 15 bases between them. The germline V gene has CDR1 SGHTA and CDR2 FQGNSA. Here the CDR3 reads CASSSAGGKTYNEQFF. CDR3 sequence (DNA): TGTGCCAGCAGCTCCGCCGGGGGAAAGACCTACAATGAGCAGTTCTTC.

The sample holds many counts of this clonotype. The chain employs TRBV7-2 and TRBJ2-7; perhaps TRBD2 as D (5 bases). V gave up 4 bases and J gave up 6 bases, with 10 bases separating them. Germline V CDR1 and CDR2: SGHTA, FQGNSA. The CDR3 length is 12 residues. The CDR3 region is CASSWRTSEQYF. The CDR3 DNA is TGTGCCAGCAGCTGGAGGACCTCCGAGCAGTACTTC.

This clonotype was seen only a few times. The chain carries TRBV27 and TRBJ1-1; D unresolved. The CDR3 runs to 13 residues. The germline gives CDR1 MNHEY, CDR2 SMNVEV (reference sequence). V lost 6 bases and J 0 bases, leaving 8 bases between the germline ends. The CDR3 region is CASRWQLNTEAFF. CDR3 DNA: TGTGCCAGCAGATGGCAGCTGAACACTGAAGCTTTCTTT.

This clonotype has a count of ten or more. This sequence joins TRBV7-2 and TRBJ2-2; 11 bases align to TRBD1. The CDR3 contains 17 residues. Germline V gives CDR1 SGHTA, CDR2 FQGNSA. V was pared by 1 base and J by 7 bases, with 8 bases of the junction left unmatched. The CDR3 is CASSLDVDRGRVGELFF. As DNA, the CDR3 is TGTGCCAGCAGCTTAGATGTGGACAGGGGGCGAGTCGGGGAGCTGTTTTTT.

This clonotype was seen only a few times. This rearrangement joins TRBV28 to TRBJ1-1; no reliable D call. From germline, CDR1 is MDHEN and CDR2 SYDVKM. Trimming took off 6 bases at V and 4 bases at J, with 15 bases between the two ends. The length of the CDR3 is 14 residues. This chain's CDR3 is CASSSGPSGTEAFF. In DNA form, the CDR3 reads TGTGCCAGCAGCTCAGGACCTTCGGGCACTGAAGCTTTCTTT.

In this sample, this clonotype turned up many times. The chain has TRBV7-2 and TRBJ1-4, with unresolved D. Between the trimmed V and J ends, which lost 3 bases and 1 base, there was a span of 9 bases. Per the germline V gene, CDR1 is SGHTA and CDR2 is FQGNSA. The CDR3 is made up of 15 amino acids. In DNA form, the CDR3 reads TGTGCCAGCAGCTTGCCCTCAGGAACTAATGAAAAACTGTTTTTT. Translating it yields CASSLPSGTNEKLFF.

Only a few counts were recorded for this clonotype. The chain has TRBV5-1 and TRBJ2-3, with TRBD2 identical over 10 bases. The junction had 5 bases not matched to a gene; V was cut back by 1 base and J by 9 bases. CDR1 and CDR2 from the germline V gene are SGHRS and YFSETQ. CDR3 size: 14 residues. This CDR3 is CASSLWLAGVTQYF. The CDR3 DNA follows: TGCGCCAGCAGCTTGTGGCTAGCGGGGGTCACGCAGTATTTT.

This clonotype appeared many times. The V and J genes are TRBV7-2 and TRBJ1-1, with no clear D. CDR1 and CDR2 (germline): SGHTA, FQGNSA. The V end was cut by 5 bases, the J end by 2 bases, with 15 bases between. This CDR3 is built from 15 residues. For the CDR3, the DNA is TGTGCCAGCAGCATCGACCCTTGGGATAACACTGAAGCTTTCTTT. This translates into CASSIDPWDNTEAFF.

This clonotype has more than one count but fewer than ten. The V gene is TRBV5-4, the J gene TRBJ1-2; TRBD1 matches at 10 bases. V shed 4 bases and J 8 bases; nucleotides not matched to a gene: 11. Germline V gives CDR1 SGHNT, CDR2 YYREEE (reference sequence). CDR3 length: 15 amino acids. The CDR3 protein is CASSSPRQGASGYTF. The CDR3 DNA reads TGTGCCAGCAGCAGCCCGCGACAGGGGGCAAGCGGCTACACCTTC. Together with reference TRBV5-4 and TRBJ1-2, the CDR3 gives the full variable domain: ETGVTQSPTHLIKTRGQQVTLRCSSQSGHNTVSWYQQALGQGPQFIFQYYREEENGRGNFPPRFSGLQFPNYSSELNVNALELDDSALYLCASSSPRQGASGYTFGSGTRLTVV.

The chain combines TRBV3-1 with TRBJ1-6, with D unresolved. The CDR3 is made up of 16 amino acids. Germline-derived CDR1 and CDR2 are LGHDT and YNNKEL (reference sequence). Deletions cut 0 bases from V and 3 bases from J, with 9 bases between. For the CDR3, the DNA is TGTGCCAGCAGCCAAGAACAGAGTAACTATAATTCACCCCTCCACTTT. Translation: CASSQEQSNYNSPLHF.

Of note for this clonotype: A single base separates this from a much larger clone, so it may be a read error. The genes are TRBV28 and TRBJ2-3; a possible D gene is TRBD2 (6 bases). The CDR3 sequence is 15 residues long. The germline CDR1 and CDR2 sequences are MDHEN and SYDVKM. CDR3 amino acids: CVSTPGVLGEDTQYF. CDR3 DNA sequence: TGTGTCAGCACCCCGGGGGTCTTGGGTGAAGATACGCAGTATTTT.